The 16 T cell receptor beta chains below all came from one sample that was sequenced in a study of tumor and adjacent non-tumor tissue in lung cancer. The library came from three nested PCR rounds adapted from ARM-PCR protocols. TCRdb passed the multiplex PCR reads through MiXCR, listing each CDR3 protein once. The profile covers 77,000 or so distinct CDR3 sequences, with approximately 82% appearing a single time and less than 50% taken by the ten largest. RNA was extracted from bulk tissue without any cell sorting. More than 3 cm separated this lung sample from the edge of the tumor. Sequenced sample: distant non-tumor lung tissue. These receptors originate from a man in his sixties or seventies with non-small cell lung cancer.

With respect to this clonotype: Because it lacks the conserved phenylalanine or tryptophan at the end, this CDR3 is likely a read error. The genes are TRBV4-3 and TRBJ1-2; D not certain. CDR1 and CDR2 (germline): LGHNA, YSLEER. The CDR3 runs to 14 residues. CDR3 residues: CASSQGVGGDGYTL. The CDR3 bases are TGTGCCAGCAGTCAAGGTGTGGGCGGAGATGGCTACACCTTA.

Comments on this clonotype: Germline and junction disagree at one end, which may indicate a read error. This rearrangement joins TRBV6-2 or TRBV6-3 to TRBJ2-7, with D uncertain. The CDR3 extends over 14 amino acids. CDR1 MNHEY and CDR2 SVGEGT come from the germline V gene. CDR3 residues: CASSLEVESYEQYF. The CDR3 DNA sequence: TGCGCCAGCAGTCTCGAGGTGGAATCCTACGAGCAGTACTTC.

As regards this clonotype: A read error may account for a junction end that differs from germline. V and J are TRBV6-2 or TRBV6-3 and TRBJ1-5; perhaps TRBD1 as D (6 bases). Germline CDR1 and CDR2: MNHEY and SVGEGT. The CDR3 spans 15 residues. CDR3 coding DNA: TGTGCCAGCACTCTCTCGGGGGGCAGGAATCAGTCCCAGCATTTT. It translates to CASTLSGGRNQSQHF.

Concerning this clonotype itself: At one of its ends the junction is not consistent with the germline gene, which may arise from a read error. Here the CDR3 reads CVSSLLPGGYNEQFF. Written as DNA, the CDR3 is TGCGTCAGCAGCCTGTTACCGGGAGGATATAATGAGCAGTTCTTC. J is TRBJ2-1 and V is TRBV5-1; TRBD2 agrees at 7 bases. Germline V gene data show CDR1 as SGHRS and CDR2 as YFSETQ. The CDR3 length is 15 residues. Variable domain in full (rest from reference TRBV5-1 and TRBJ2-1): KAGVTQTPRYLIKTRGQQVTLSCSPISGHRSVSWYQQTPGQGLQFLFEYFSETQRNKGNFPGRFSGRQFSNSRSEMNVSTLELGDSALYLCVSSLLPGGYNEQFFGPGTRLTVL.

As concerns this clonotype: One junction end disagrees with the germline gene, perhaps due to a read error. In DNA, the CDR3 is TGCAGAGCTGACCCGGACAGGGAGGAGAATCTGCCCCAGCATTTT. Translation gives CRADPDREENLPQHF. The rearrangement joins TRBV20-1 to TRBJ1-5; 8 bases align to TRBD1. The CDR3 totals 15 residues. Germline V gene sequence: CDR1 DFQATT, CDR2 SNEGSKA (reference sequence).

On this clonotype: A much larger clone differs from this one at a single base, so this may be a read error. The V and J genes are TRBV9 and TRBJ2-7, with D uncertain. The germline V gene has CDR1 SGDLS and CDR2 YYNGEE. The CDR3 consists of 14 residues. CDR3 region: CASSVGFSSYGQYF. In DNA form, the CDR3 reads TGTGCCAGCAGCGTCGGTTTCAGCTCCTACGGGCAGTACTTC. The whole variable domain, filled in from reference TRBV9 and TRBJ2-7, reads DSGVTQTPKHLITATGQRVTLRCSPRSGDLSVYWYQQSLDQGLQFLIQYYNGEERAKGNILERFSAQQFPDLHSELNLSSLELGDSALYFCASSVGFSSYGQYFGPGTRLTVT.

Worth noting for this clonotype: An end of the junction differs from the germline gene, which may be a read error. The V gene is TRBV29-1, the J gene TRBJ2-7; 7 bases agree with TRBD1. The CDR3 length is 9 residues. Germline V gene sequence: CDR1 SQVTM, CDR2 ANQGSEA. Here the CDR3 DNA reads TGCAACCCCGGGACAGAGCACTACTTC. Residues: CNPGTEHYF.

Note on this clonotype: The junction departs from germline at one end; a sequencing error may be responsible. The chain links TRBV29-1 to TRBJ2-7, with unresolved D. The germline V gene has CDR1 SQVTM and CDR2 ANQGSEA. This CDR3 spans 12 amino acids. Here the CDR3 DNA reads TGCAGCGTTGGAAGCGTGCCTTACGATCAGTATTTC. Translation gives CSVGSVPYDQYF.

Concerning this clonotype itself: Germline is not matched at one junction end, which may reflect a read error. The chain combines TRBV2 with TRBJ1-5; TRBD1 agrees at 10 bases. CDR3 length equals 15 residues. The V gene's germline CDR1 is SNHLY and CDR2 FYNNEI. This CDR3 reads CANSEGGQGNQPQHF. The CDR3 DNA is TGTGCCAACAGTGAAGGGGGACAGGGGAATCAGCCCCAGCATTTT.

The V and J genes are TRBV5-5 and TRBJ1-2, with TRBD1 identical over 7 bases. In germline, CDR1 is SGHKS, CDR2 YYEKEE (reference sequence). V was clipped by 0 bases and J by 10 bases; unmatched bases: 9. This CDR3 has 14 residues. The CDR3 coding sequence is TGTGCCAGCAGCTTGGACAGGGGATGCGATGACTACACCTTC. It codes for CASSLDRGCDDYTF. The full variable domain, completed using reference TRBV5-5 and TRBJ1-2, is DAGVTQSPTHLIKTRGQQVTLRCSPISGHKSVSWYQQVLGQGPQFIFQYYEKEERGRGNFPDRFSARQFPNYSSELNVNALLLGDSALYLCASSLDRGCDDYTFGSGTRLTVV.

About this clonotype itself: The germline gene is not matched at one end of the junction; a read error may be the cause. The rearrangement uses TRBV11-1 and TRBJ1-1; D not resolved. The CDR3 runs to 15 residues. CDR1 and CDR2 (germline): SGHAT, FQDESV (reference sequence). CDR3 in DNA: TGTGCCAGCTGCTTACAGAATCGGGCGGGGACTGAAGCTTTCTTT. Protein sequence: CASCLQNRAGTEAFF.

With regard to this clonotype: One end of the junction does not line up with germline, which may come from a read error. The CDR3 region is CASSFPQDAGEPFF. The CDR3 bases are TGTGCCAGCAGTTTCCCCCAGGACGCCGGGGAGCCGTTTTTT. The chain couples TRBV12-3 or TRBV12-4 to TRBJ2-2; TRBD2 might be the D (5 bases). CDR3 length: 14 residues.

In the case of this clonotype: A much larger clone differs from this one at a single base, so this may be a read error. The chain carries TRBV10-2 and TRBJ1-2; 7 bases map to TRBD1. Germline trimming cut 6 bases from V and 4 bases from J; bases unmatched to any gene: 8. The CDR3 has 14 amino acids. Germline CDR1 is WSHSY and CDR2 is SAAADI. The CDR3 here is CASSEGQIVYGYTF. The DNA for the CDR3 is TGCGCCAGCAGCGAGGGACAGATAGTCTATGGCTACACCTTC.

Of note for this clonotype: At one end the junction does not follow the germline gene, possibly because of a read error. V is TRBV11-3 and J is TRBJ1-1; 7 bases map to TRBD1. Germline CDR1 is SGHNT and CDR2 is YENEEA. This CDR3 contains 16 residues. DNA for the CDR3: TGTGCTAGCAGCTTCCGGGACAGAAGCCTGGACAATGAAGCTTTCTTT. Its protein is CASSFRDRSLDNEAFF.

The sample holds a few counts of this clonotype. This CDR3 is missing its conserved last phenylalanine or tryptophan, likely due to a read error. The chain combines TRBV11-2 with TRBJ2-7; 8 positions match TRBD1. Germline V lookup: CDR1 SGHAT, CDR2 FQNNGV. This CDR3 has 15 amino acids. The CDR3 here is CASRLDQGAPYEQYY. CDR3 in DNA: TGTGCCAGCAGGTTAGATCAGGGGGCCCCCTACGAGCAGTACTAT.

Concerning this clonotype itself: One junction end does not reproduce the germline sequence, and a read error may be involved. This rearrangement joins TRBV4-2 to TRBJ2-7; D possibly corresponds to TRBD2 (7 bases). Germline assignment: CDR1 LGHNA and CDR2 YNFKEQ. The CDR3 consists of 16 residues. Written as DNA, the CDR3 is TGTGCCAGTAGCCACGGGTCGGGGGGCGCATCCTACGAGCAGTACTTC. Translation gives CASSHGSGGASYEQYF.